These T cell receptor beta chains were read from a single sample in a study of glioma-infiltrating T cells. Each CDR3 protein is one row after TCRdb ran MiXCR on the multiplex PCR reads. The sample includes approximately 100,000 distinct CDR3 sequences, less than 30% of them seen just once. Material: glioma tissue, nonneoplastic brain tissue, or PBMCs (not recorded which). These receptors were obtained from a human donor with low-grade glioma or glioblastoma, undergoing nonglioma brain surgery, or in good health (not recorded which). Both conserved end residues are part of each CDR3. D genes are given only for firm matches. Rows may omit the clone size; those that give it use once, few, many or a size class.

v_call,clone_size,d_call,j_call,cdr3_aa,cdr3_nt
TRBV4-3,.,.,TRBJ1-4,CASSHLVGGANEKLFF,TGCGCCAGCAGCCACCTAGTCGGGGGGGCTAATGAAAAACTGTTTTTT
TRBV5-1,many,.,TRBJ2-5,CASSLGQRETQYF,TGCGCCAGCAGCTTGGGACAGCGAGAGACCCAGTACTTC
TRBV12-3/TRBV12-4,.,.,TRBJ1-3,CASSFNTGNTIYF,TGTGCCAGCAGTTTCAACACTGGAAACACCATATATTTT
TRBV6-2/TRBV6-3,.,.,TRBJ2-7,CASSRNPGHSSYNEQYF,TGTGCCAGCAGCCGAAATCCGGGACACTCCTCCTACAACGAGCAGTACTTC
TRBV7-2,many,TRBD1,TRBJ2-3,CASSLLGTGAADTQYF,TGTGCCAGCAGCCTCCTAGGGACAGGGGCTGCAGATACGCAGTATTTT
TRBV20-1,few,.,TRBJ2-7,CSATGSPRLGYDHYF,TGCAGTGCTACTGGCAGCCCTCGGTTAGGATACGATCACTACTTC
TRBV4-1,.,.,TRBJ1-1,CASSQFGGKTEAFF,TGCGCCAGCAGCCAGTTTGGAGGGAAGACTGAAGCTTTCTTT
TRBV20-1,once,.,TRBJ2-3,CSASHPDTQYF,TGCAGTGCTTCCCACCCAGATACGCAGTATTTT
TRBV6-1,many,.,TRBJ2-3,CASSEGPDIYTQYF,TGTGCCAGCAGTGAAGGCCCCGACATCTATACGCAGTATTTT
TRBV4-2,many,.,TRBJ2-3,CASSQQDLDRTDTQYF,TGTGCCAGCAGCCAACAGGACCTAGACCGCACAGATACGCAGTATTTT
TRBV7-2,many,.,TRBJ2-1,CASSPRGTYNEQFF,TGTGCCAGCAGCCCCCGAGGGACCTACAATGAGCAGTTCTTC
TRBV6-2/TRBV6-3,.,.,TRBJ2-5,CASSYLETGLAGETQYF,TGTGCCAGCAGTTACCTGGAGACAGGGCTAGCGGGAGAGACCCAGTACTTC
TRBV20-1,.,.,TRBJ1-5,CSARALTGAHQPQHF,TGCAGTGCTAGGGCGCTGACGGGCGCCCATCAGCCCCAGCATTTT
TRBV7-2,.,.,TRBJ2-1,CASSLWPYEQFF,TGTGCCAGCAGCTTATGGCCGTACGAGCAGTTCTTC
TRBV24-1,few,TRBD2,TRBJ2-7,CATSDPCLTSGDSYEQYF,TGTGCCACCAGTGATCCTTGCCTGACTAGCGGGGACTCCTACGAGCAGTACTTC
TRBV29-1,few,.,TRBJ2-3,CSVASPMKADTQYF,TGCAGCGTTGCTTCCCCGATGAAGGCAGATACGCAGTATTTT
TRBV3-1,many,.,TRBJ2-7,CASSPYRGLEQYF,TGTGCCAGCAGCCCATACCGCGGGCTTGAGCAGTACTTC
TRBV6-2/TRBV6-3,.,.,TRBJ1-2,CASVGASSGYTF,TGTGCCAGCGTTGGGGCGTCCTCTGGCTACACCTTC
TRBV13,once,TRBD1,TRBJ2-7,CASSFGDRGFEQYF,TGTGCCAGCAGCTTCGGCGACAGGGGTTTCGAGCAGTACTTC
TRBV4-3,many,TRBD1,TRBJ1-4,CASSQQGAGNEKLFF,TGCGCCAGCAGCCAACAGGGGGCGGGTAATGAAAAACTGTTTTTT
TRBV7-9,many,.,TRBJ2-3,CASSLSWDPTDTQYF,TGTGCCAGCAGCTTATCGTGGGACCCCACAGATACGCAGTATTTT
TRBV7-9,.,.,TRBJ2-1,CASSSTQVSYNKQFF,TGTGCCAGCAGCTCCACCCAGGTCTCCTACAATAAGCAGTTCTTC
TRBV20-1,many,.,TRBJ1-1,CSARAARSDTEAFF,TGCAGTGCTAGAGCCGCCAGATCGGACACTGAAGCTTTCTTT
TRBV2,.,.,TRBJ2-1,CGSSGFISGNNEQFF,TGTGGCAGTAGTGGATTTATTAGCGGTAACAATGAGCAGTTCTTC
TRBV7-8,many,.,TRBJ1-3,CASSLGGGGNTIYF,TGTGCCAGCAGCTTAGGGGGGGGTGGAAACACCATATATTTT
TRBV19,many,.,TRBJ2-1,CASSRPLNRGSYNEQFF,TGTGCCAGTAGCAGACCACTGAATAGGGGCTCCTACAATGAGCAGTTCTTC
TRBV13,.,.,TRBJ2-7,CASSGSREIDEQYF,TGTGCCAGCAGTGGATCCAGGGAAATTGACGAGCAGTACTTC
TRBV19,few,.,TRBJ2-3,CASLKQDTDTQYF,TGTGCCAGCCTGAAGCAGGACACAGATACGCAGTATTTT
TRBV4-1,.,.,TRBJ2-1,CASSQKEQALYNEQFF,TGCGCCAGCAGCCAGAAAGAGCAGGCGCTCTACAATGAGCAGTTCTTC
TRBV11-2,.,TRBD2,TRBJ2-1,CAGSWRLAVNEKFF,TGTGCCGGCAGCTGGAGACTAGCTGTCAATGAGAAGTTCTTC
TRBV6-1,many,.,TRBJ2-1,CAVRRDNEQFF,TGTGCCGTAAGACGTGACAATGAGCAGTTCTTC
TRBV5-4,.,.,TRBJ1-6,CASSRDGYNSPLHF,TGTGCCAGCAGCAGGGACGGATATAATTCACCCCTCCACTTT
TRBV20-1,many,TRBD2,TRBJ2-7,CSATSGTSYEQYF,TGCAGTGCTACTAGCGGGACGTCCTACGAGCAGTACTTC
TRBV11-2,many,.,TRBJ2-1,CASTSGRGSSYNEQFF,TGTGCCAGCACCTCCGGTAGGGGGAGCTCCTACAATGAGCAGTTCTTC
TRBV18,.,.,TRBJ2-1,CASSPPPIYNEQFF,TGTGCCAGCTCACCCCCCCCCATTTATAATGAGCAGTTCTTC
TRBV6-9,once,.,TRBJ1-1,CASSLGETAYTEAFF,TGTGCCAGCAGTTTAGGAGAGACAGCGTACACTGAAGCTTTCTTT
TRBV28,many,TRBD1,TRBJ1-2,CASSFDRVEGYTF,TGTGCCAGCAGTTTCGACAGGGTCGAAGGCTACACCTTC
TRBV20-1,many,TRBD1,TRBJ1-1,CSAVNPGQVIKNTEAFF,TGCAGTGCTGTTAATCCGGGACAGGTTATCAAGAACACTGAAGCTTTCTTT
TRBV6-2/TRBV6-3,many,TRBD1,TRBJ1-1,CASSPSGTGPTEAFF,TGTGCCAGCAGTCCCTCCGGGACAGGCCCCACTGAAGCTTTCTTT
TRBV24-1,many,.,TRBJ2-3,CATSEPPSADTQYF,TGTGCCACCAGTGAGCCTCCTAGCGCAGATACGCAGTATTTT
TRBV4-3,many,.,TRBJ1-2,CASSQDEGAQSYGYTF,TGCGCCAGCAGCCAAGATGAGGGTGCGCAGAGCTATGGCTACACCTTC
TRBV20-1,many,.,TRBJ2-1,CSAKRNEQFF,TGCAGTGCCAAGCGGAATGAGCAGTTCTTC
TRBV20-1,many,.,TRBJ1-5,CSAHDGANQPQHF,TGCAGTGCCCACGATGGGGCAAATCAGCCCCAGCATTTT
TRBV20-1,many,.,TRBJ1-1,CSAPKGGGRTEAFF,TGCAGTGCCCCCAAGGGCGGGGGGAGAACTGAAGCTTTCTTT
TRBV4-1,.,TRBD2,TRBJ2-7,CASSHLRPGLAAYEQYF,TGCGCCAGCAGCCATCTAAGACCGGGACTAGCGGCCTACGAGCAGTACTTC
TRBV5-1,.,TRBD1,TRBJ1-2,CASSGQGDYGYTF,TGCGCCAGCAGTGGACAGGGCGACTATGGCTACACCTTC
TRBV27,many,TRBD1,TRBJ1-2,CASSPTGAYGYTF,TGTGCCAGCAGTCCGACAGGGGCCTATGGCTACACCTTC
TRBV4-3,many,.,TRBJ1-2,CASSQEGWGEDYGYTF,TGCGCCAGCAGCCAAGAGGGGTGGGGCGAGGACTATGGCTACACCTTC
TRBV28,many,TRBD2,TRBJ2-5,CASTRQGLAGVGRETQYF,TGTGCCAGCACGAGACAGGGACTAGCGGGAGTGGGGAGAGAGACCCAGTACTTC
TRBV24-1,many,.,TRBJ1-5,CATSDSTGPNQPQHF,TGTGCCACCAGTGATTCGACAGGACCCAATCAGCCCCAGCATTTT
TRBV27,many,TRBD1,TRBJ1-1,CASSLLQGGENTEAFF,TGTGCCAGCAGTTTACTACAGGGGGGGGAGAACACTGAAGCTTTCTTT
TRBV27,many,.,TRBJ2-4,CASTAYRDPKNIQYF,TGTGCCAGCACTGCTTACAGGGACCCCAAAAACATTCAGTACTTC
TRBV7-8,many,.,TRBJ2-3,CASRRQPSTDTQYF,TGTGCCAGCAGACGCCAGCCTAGCACAGATACGCAGTATTTT
TRBV18,many,.,TRBJ1-5,CASTQQEAQPQHF,TGTGCCAGCACGCAACAGGAGGCTCAGCCCCAGCATTTT
TRBV12-3/TRBV12-4,.,TRBD2,TRBJ2-7,CASSLVGRREGWYEQYF,TGTGCCAGCAGTTTAGTCGGTAGGCGGGAGGGTTGGTACGAGCAGTACTTC
TRBV14,.,TRBD1,TRBJ1-2,CASSLLGRTGNGYGYTF,TGTGCCAGCAGCCTCCTTGGACGGACAGGGAACGGCTATGGCTACACCTTC
TRBV11-2,.,TRBD2,TRBJ2-4,CASSPSGKGKNIQYF,TGTGCCAGCAGCCCGAGCGGGAAGGGCAAAAACATTCAGTACTTC
TRBV20-1,many,.,TRBJ2-7,CSAIDRTTYEQYF,TGCAGTGCTATCGACAGGACTACCTACGAGCAGTACTTC
TRBV13,few,TRBD1,TRBJ1-1,CASSWGQDLTEAFF,TGTGCCAGCAGCTGGGGACAGGATCTCACTGAAGCTTTCTTT
TRBV20-1,.,.,TRBJ1-2,CSAAGHKDNYTF,TGCAGTGCCGCGGGACATAAGGATAACTACACCTTC